This T cell receptor (beta chain) was recovered during a study of blood T cell repertoires in COVID-19 (dated by TCRdb to 2019 to 2021). Background for the entire study: Samples from collaborators originated in the United States, Italy and Spain and spanned both the acute and convalescent phases of COVID-19. The material from the prospective study consisted of cDNA or gDNA derived from T cells, B-cell-depleted T cells, or PBMCs. The dataset comprised deeply sampled blood TCRbeta repertoires from subjects exposed to, actively infected with, or recovered from COVID-19. A freely available public database, intended as a resource for researchers studying the immune response to SARS-CoV-2, is where the repertoires were released. The samples were drawn from the first 160 participants of the ongoing ImmuneRACE study and from 950 to 1,500 subjects provided by 6 global collaborators. Nearly every sample came with metadata listing a de-identified subject ID, COVID-19 status, age in years and sex. Where available, HLA class I and class II types were obtained from metadata supplied by the sample provider rather than from assay-based typing. Points the paper makes about the study in general: The quantity of clinical and demographic metadata differed by source and by participant and was supplied without curation.

CDR1 and CDR2 were assigned from the germline V gene as ENHRY and SYGVKD. Measured from the cysteine to the phenylalanine, the CDR3 is 14 residues long. CDR3 DNA is the only sequence kept; it has 42 bases, read in frame from the first base. The junction carries 15 bases between V and J, which are trimmed by 10 bases and 0 bases respectively. With respect to this clone: What antigen it recognizes has not been identified. No much larger clone exists at a distance of one base, and base qualities are not known.

The immunoSEQ Assay, a bias-controlled multiplex PCR, was used to amplify TCRbeta CDR3 regions from genomic DNA. Per the authors' processing: The number of nucleated cells in each sample was estimated from the amplification of reference gene primers within the assay. Sequence reads were collapsed and filtered to measure the absolute abundance of every unique TCRbeta CDR3 rearrangement. For each sample, productive Simpson clonality was calculated as the square root of Simpson's diversity index across productive rearrangements. TCRdb took over this immuneACCESS table, retaining in-frame rearrangements with V and J assigned. Such tables are incomplete; in checked studies, under half of the missing clones stem from an unresolved V gene, and the remainder is unexplained. V, J and clone size are taken as reported in that table, and D and trimming were inferred from the DNA itself. Across this sample there are tens of thousands of clones, with 78% seen only once. Of the sample, more than 6% is held by the ten largest clones.

In Seattle, one collaborating source enrolled patients while the infection was active and tracked those patients longitudinally over the course of disease. Collaborating institutions collected whole blood in K2EDTA tubes following their own protocols. For TCRbeta analysis, collaborators shipped samples as frozen whole blood, isolated PBMCs, or DNA extracted from either of those sample types. The sequencing input was peripheral blood. Here the chain combines TRBV10-3 and TRBJ1-1; the best D guess is TRBD1, with 5 bases matching. This sequence was found in a man in his sixties or seventies with COVID-19, enrolled during active disease. The nucleotides read TGTGCCAACCGACAGCCTGGGGTGAACACTGAAGCTTTCTTT. Its protein product is CANRQPGVNTEAFF.